This T cell receptor beta chain was found in a study of T cells in localized non-small cell lung cancer. Findings of the study overall: Increased T cell density in blood showed an association with longer overall survival.

Germline CDR1 is LNHDA and CDR2 is SQIVND (reference sequence). The CDR3 has 14 residues. V shed 3 bases and J shed 7 bases, with 13 bases lying between them. TCRdb keeps only in-frame clones here, not all; method: immunoSEQ multiplex PCR. Here the sample spans fewer than 40,000 clones, 87% being singletons. Comments on this clone: No antigen is known for it.

The specimen was peripheral blood mononuclear cells, collected before any cancer treatment. V gene TRBV19 combines with J gene TRBJ2-1; the D gene could be TRBD1 or TRBD2 (6 bases each). The receptor was derived from a man aged 35-75 years with stage III lung adenocarcinoma. The CDR3 DNA reads TGTGCCAGTAGTATCGGGGGCCGAGCGAATGAGCAGTTCTTC. This codes for CASSIGGRANEQFF.